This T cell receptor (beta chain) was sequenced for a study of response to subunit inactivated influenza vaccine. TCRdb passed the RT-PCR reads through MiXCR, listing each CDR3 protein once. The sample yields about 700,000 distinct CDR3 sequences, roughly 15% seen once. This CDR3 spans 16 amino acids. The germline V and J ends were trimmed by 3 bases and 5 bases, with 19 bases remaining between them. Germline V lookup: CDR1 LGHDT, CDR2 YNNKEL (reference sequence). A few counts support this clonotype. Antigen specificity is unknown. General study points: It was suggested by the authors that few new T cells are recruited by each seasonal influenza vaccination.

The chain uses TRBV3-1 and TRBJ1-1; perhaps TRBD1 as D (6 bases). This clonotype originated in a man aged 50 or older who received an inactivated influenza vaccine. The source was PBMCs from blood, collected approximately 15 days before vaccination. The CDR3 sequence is CASSHTTGGAGTEAFF. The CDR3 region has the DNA TGTGCCAGCAGCCACACGACAGGCGGGGCTGGGACTGAAGCTTTCTTT.